This T cell receptor (beta chain) was identified in a study of blood T cell repertoires in COVID-19. Study background: Samples of COVID-19 (acute and convalescent) were obtained from the United States, Italy and Spain. Sources were T cells, B-cell-depleted T cells, or PBMCs; the material itself was cDNA or gDNA.

Per the authors' pipeline: Reference gene primer amplification gave nucleated cell count estimates. Clones were sequenced by immunoSEQ multiplex PCR, and TCRdb holds only the in-frame ones, with some missing. V and J calls and clone size are copied from that table; D and trimming were computed from the DNA. The data contain some 200,000 clones, approximately 90% of them seen just once; the ten biggest clones take up around 1%. In its sample, this clone was seen a few times. This CDR3 is 15 amino acids long. V lost 5 bases to trimming and J lost 6 bases; unmatched junction nucleotides: 4. CDR1 is SGHTA, CDR2 FQGTGA, per germline.

The V and J genes are TRBV7-3 and TRBJ2-3; 14 nucleotides agree with TRBD2. Material for sequencing was peripheral blood. The sequence was collected from a young woman who had recovered from COVID-19. CDR3 sequence reads: CASSQTSGGEDTQYF. In nucleotides, the CDR3 is TGTGCCAGCAGCCAGACTAGCGGGGGGGAGGATACGCAGTATTTT.